These 31 T cell receptor beta chains were sequenced from one sample in a study of early T cells in non-severe SARS-CoV-2 infection. TCRdb called the 5' RACE reads again in MiXCR, with one record for every CDR3 protein. The table has 40,000 to 50,000 distinct CDR3 sequences, 13% seen once. The sample taken for sequencing was whole blood. Source of these receptors: an adult who was a healthcare worker with PCR-confirmed SARS-CoV-2 infection or an uninfected control (not recorded which).

The CDR3 DNA sequence: TGCGCCAGCAGCAGGACCCTTCAAGAGACCCAGTACTTC. Its translation: CASSRTLQETQYF. This chain connects TRBV5-1 to TRBJ2-5; D gene ambiguous. Trimming removed 4 bases at V and 2 bases at J, with 9 bases between. The germline V gene encodes CDR1 SGHRS and CDR2 YFSETQ. The CDR3 is 13 residues long. The variable domain in full, with the rest retrieved from reference TRBV5-1 and TRBJ2-5, is KAGVTQTPRYLIKTRGQQVTLSCSPISGHRSVSWYQQTPGQGLQFLFEYFSETQRNKGNFPGRFSGRQFSNSRSEMNVSTLELGDSALYLCASSRTLQETQYFGPGTRLLVL.

This clonotype occurred once. The junction departs from germline at one end; a sequencing error may be responsible. The chain links TRBV6-5 to TRBJ1-5, with a weak D call TRBD1 (6 bases). There are 14 residues in the CDR3. Germline V lookup: CDR1 MNHEY, CDR2 SVGAGI. The CDR3 here is CASSPTGRTQPRHF. The CDR3 DNA follows: TGTGCCAGCAGTCCAACAGGGCGCACTCAGCCCCGGCATTTT.

This clonotype was seen a handful of times. The chain couples TRBV5-1 to TRBJ2-7; D is undetermined. Trimming pared 3 bases from V and 2 bases from J, leaving 6 bases between. This CDR3 is built from 12 residues. Germline V CDR1 and CDR2: SGHRS, YFSETQ. DNA of the CDR3: TGCGCCAGCAGCTACGGACCCTACGAGCAGTACTTC. This sequence encodes CASSYGPYEQYF.

The chain employs TRBV27 and TRBJ1-1; tentative D call: TRBD1 (6 bases). The CDR3 spans 15 residues. The V gene lost 2 bases and the J gene lost 5 bases, with 15 bases spanning the gap. Per the germline V gene, CDR1 is MNHEY and CDR2 is SMNVEV (reference sequence). The CDR3 DNA reads TGTGCCAGCAGTTTAGACCACAGGGTAGGGACTGAAGCTTTCTTT. This encodes CASSLDHRVGTEAFF.

This clonotype has a handful of counts. The chain couples TRBV2 to TRBJ2-5, with D perhaps TRBD1 (6 bases). V was pared by 3 bases and J by 5 bases, with 10 bases between. CDR1 SNHLY and CDR2 FYNNEI come from the germline V gene. The CDR3 length is 13 residues. This CDR3 is CASSDRGDETQYF. The CDR3 DNA is TGTGCCAGCAGTGACAGGGGTGATGAGACCCAGTACTTC.

This clonotype has only a few counts. The chain has TRBV9 and TRBJ2-3; 11 bases line up with TRBD2. V was clipped by 0 bases and J by 5 bases; unmatched bases: 2. This CDR3 is built from 15 residues. Germline CDR1 SGDLS, CDR2 YYNGEE. CDR3: CASSVVAGGLDTQYF. The CDR3 DNA follows: TGTGCCAGCAGCGTAGTAGCGGGGGGGTTAGATACGCAGTATTTT. Using reference TRBV9 and TRBJ2-3 for the parts outside the CDR3, the full variable domain is DSGVTQTPKHLITATGQRVTLRCSPRSGDLSVYWYQQSLDQGLQFLIQYYNGEERAKGNILERFSAQQFPDLHSELNLSSLELGDSALYFCASSVVAGGLDTQYFGPGTRLTVL.

This clonotype was picked up many times. This rearrangement joins TRBV7-3 to TRBJ1-1; unclear D gene. V dropped 1 base and J dropped 6 bases, with 12 bases sitting between them. Germline V gene data show CDR1 as SGHTA and CDR2 as FQGTGA. The CDR3 sequence is 14 residues long. This CDR3 is CASSLISGLSEAFF. For the CDR3, the DNA is TGTGCCAGCAGCTTAATTTCAGGTCTCTCTGAAGCTTTCTTT.

This clonotype appeared many times. The chain carries TRBV28 and TRBJ2-1; 10 positions agree with TRBD2. Per germline, CDR1 MDHEN and CDR2 SYDVKM. This CDR3 spans 15 amino acids. V shed 5 bases and J 4 bases; nucleotides not matched to a gene: 5. The CDR3 DNA sequence: TGTGCCAGCAGTACCGGGACTAGCGATTACAATGAGCAGTTCTTC. Translation gives CASSTGTSDYNEQFF.

This clonotype was counted only a few times. V and J are TRBV4-1 and TRBJ2-5; D might be TRBD2 (6 bases). V gave up 3 bases and J gave up 3 bases, with 11 bases separating them. CDR1 and CDR2 (germline): MGHRA, YSYEKL. The CDR3 spans 14 residues. The CDR3 nucleotides read TGCGCCAGCAGCCAGACGGGAGCCGAAGAGACCCAGTACTTC. Protein sequence: CASSQTGAEETQYF.

This clonotype was observed a handful of times. This chain joins TRBV19 and TRBJ1-5; D gene ambiguous. The germline V gene has CDR1 LNHDA and CDR2 SQIVND (reference sequence). The CDR3 totals 14 residues. Trimming cost V 9 bases and J 1 base, with 13 bases left between them. CDR3 sequence (DNA): TGTGCCAGCCGGCCTCAAGACAGCAATCAGCCCCAGCATTTT. Protein product: CASRPQDSNQPQHF.

V is TRBV9 and J is TRBJ2-2; tentative D call: TRBD1 (7 bases). CDR1 is SGDLS and CDR2 is YYNGEE in the germline V gene. V lost 3 bases and J lost 0, with 12 bases in between. The length of the CDR3 is 16 residues. The CDR3 DNA reads TGTGCCAGCAGCGCAGGGGGGACAGCGAACACCGGGGAGCTGTTTTTT. Protein product: CASSAGGTANTGELFF. The whole variable domain, filled in from reference TRBV9 and TRBJ2-2, reads DSGVTQTPKHLITATGQRVTLRCSPRSGDLSVYWYQQSLDQGLQFLIQYYNGEERAKGNILERFSAQQFPDLHSELNLSSLELGDSALYFCASSAGGTANTGELFFGEGSRLTVL.

A word on this clonotype: One end of the junction does not line up with germline, which may come from a read error. The chain employs TRBV12-3 or TRBV12-4 and TRBJ2-7; a possible D gene is TRBD1 (6 bases). The CDR3 sequence is 15 residues long. In DNA form, the CDR3 reads TGTGGCAGCAGTTTTGTGGACAGCCCCAAGTACGAGCAGTACTTC. Translation gives CGSSFVDSPKYEQYF.

This clonotype was picked up many times. The chain has TRBV24-1 and TRBJ2-3, with D tentatively TRBD1 (5 bases). The V and J ends lost 3 bases and 2 bases respectively, with 11 bases between them. The CDR3 runs to 15 residues. Germline lookup yields CDR1 KGHDR and CDR2 SFDVKD. CDR3 loop: CATSDPNRSTDTQYF. The CDR3 nucleotides read TGTGCCACCAGTGATCCCAACAGGTCCACAGATACGCAGTATTTT.

This clonotype was found a few times. This chain joins TRBV6-6 and TRBJ2-5; 7 bases agree with TRBD1. CDR1 is MNHNY and CDR2 is SVGAGI in the germline V gene (reference sequence). The junction had 7 bases not matched to a gene; V was cut back by 4 bases and J by 2 bases. This CDR3 region has 15 residues. CDR3 sequence reads: CASSSNRGPQETQYF. The CDR3 nucleotides are TGTGCCAGCAGTTCTAACAGGGGACCTCAAGAGACCCAGTACTTC.

Many counts were recorded for this clonotype. The chain employs TRBV2 and TRBJ2-7; 8 bases fit TRBD1. Germline CDR1 reads SNHLY; CDR2 reads FYNNEI. The V segment lost 1 base and the J segment 2 bases; nucleotides outside the gene matches: 1. The CDR3 is 14 amino acids. The CDR3 here is CASSEGDRPYEQYF. The CDR3 DNA follows: TGTGCCAGCAGTGAAGGGGACAGGCCCTACGAGCAGTACTTC. Combining the CDR3 with reference TRBV2 and TRBJ2-7 gives the whole variable domain EPEVTQTPSHQVTQMGQEVILRCVPISNHLYFYWYRQILGQKVEFLVSFYNNEISEKSEIFDDQFSVERPDGSNFTLKIRSTKLEDSAMYFCASSEGDRPYEQYFGPGTRLTVT.

This clonotype was counted many times. This chain joins TRBV2 and TRBJ2-7, with D maybe TRBD1 (6 bases). Germline-derived CDR1 and CDR2 are SNHLY and FYNNEI. The CDR3 length is 16 residues. The V and J ends lost 7 bases and 7 bases respectively, with 26 bases between them. CDR3 protein: CASTFPPGQRQKEQYF. CDR3 DNA sequence: TGTGCCAGCACCTTCCCCCCCGGACAGCGCCAGAAGGAGCAGTACTTC.

Only a few counts were recorded for this clonotype. The chain is built from TRBV28 and TRBJ2-1; TRBD2 matches 12 bases. V gave up 5 bases and J gave up 6 bases; unmatched junction bases: 8. Looked up from germline, CDR1 is MDHEN and CDR2 is SYDVKM. The length of the CDR3 is 16 residues. The CDR3 bases are TGTGCCAGCAGTCCATGGACTAGCGGGAAGCTCAATGAGCAGTTCTTC. As protein: CASSPWTSGKLNEQFF.

The V and J genes are TRBV24-1 and TRBJ2-2, with 7 bases that match TRBD1. Unmatched junction bases numbered 1, after V lost 4 bases and J lost 0 bases. Germline CDR1 KGHDR, CDR2 SFDVKD. This CDR3 comprises 15 residues. CDR3 residues: CATSETGTNTGELFF. The CDR3 region has the DNA TGTGCCACCAGTGAGACAGGGACGAACACCGGGGAGCTGTTTTTT.

This clonotype was picked up many times. The chain carries TRBV7-9 and TRBJ2-7, with D uncertain. Germline assignment: CDR1 SEHNR and CDR2 FQNEAQ (reference sequence). This CDR3 has 13 amino acids. Between the trimmed V and J ends, which lost 5 bases and 3 bases, there was a span of 11 bases. In DNA, the CDR3 is TGTGCCAGCAGCGCCTCAGTTAGCTACGAGCAGTACTTC. This translates into CASSASVSYEQYF. The variable domain in full, completed from reference TRBV7-9 and TRBJ2-7, reads DTGVSQNPRHKITKRGQNVTFRCDPISEHNRLYWYRQTLGQGPEFLTYFQNEAQLEKSRLLSDRFSAERPKGSFSTLEIQRTEQGDSAMYLCASSASVSYEQYFGPGTRLTVT.

This clonotype appeared many times. The rearrangement joins TRBV7-3 to TRBJ2-3, with TRBD1 identical over 7 bases. The CDR3 is 14 residues long. V gave up 4 bases and J gave up 6 bases; unmatched junction bases: 7. CDR1 is SGHTA, CDR2 FQGTGA, per germline. In DNA form, the CDR3 reads TGTGCCAGCAGCTCGGGACAGCCATCCGATACGCAGTATTTT. Its translation is CASSSGQPSDTQYF.

CDR3 nucleotide sequence: TGCAGTGCCCGACCTTCGGGGGTACCGGGCCAGCATTTT. It yields the protein CSARPSGVPGQHF. The chain joins TRBV20-1 to TRBJ1-5; maybe TRBD1 (5 bases). The V end was cut by 6 bases, the J end by 12 bases, with 21 bases between. The length of the CDR3 is 13 residues. CDR1 is DFQATT, CDR2 SNEGSKA, per germline (reference sequence).

This clonotype was counted many times. V usage is TRBV2 and J usage is TRBJ2-5, with D perhaps TRBD2 (5 bases). Germline CDR1 is SNHLY and CDR2 is FYNNEI. The length of the CDR3 is 13 residues. V was cut by 10 bases and J by 4 bases, with 16 bases left in between. Written as DNA, the CDR3 is TGTGCCATCGCTCGGGGATACGGAGAGACCCAGTACTTC. Protein sequence: CAIARGYGETQYF.

This clonotype was found a few times. The chain recombines TRBV19 with TRBJ2-1, with 13 bases fitting TRBD2. The CDR3 extends over 16 amino acids. Trimming took 8 bases from V and 7 from J; bases not matched to a gene: 11. Per the germline V gene, CDR1 is LNHDA and CDR2 is SQIVND (reference sequence). The CDR3 DNA reads TGTGCCAGTGGACTAGCGGGAGTCGGACCGTCAAATGAGCAGTTCTTC. As protein: CASGLAGVGPSNEQFF.

This chain links TRBV19 with TRBJ1-4; D may be TRBD1 (5 bases). Trimming took off 5 bases at V and 4 bases at J, with 14 bases between the two ends. The CDR3 has 15 amino acids. Germline lookup yields CDR1 LNHDA and CDR2 SQIVND (reference sequence). For the CDR3, the DNA is TGTGCCAGTAGTTCCGCCGGGACCGGTAATGAAAAACTGTTTTTT. Encoded protein: CASSSAGTGNEKLFF.

This clonotype has a handful of counts. The J gene is TRBJ2-7, the V gene TRBV29-1, with D unclear. V lost 6 bases and J lost 3, with 9 bases in between. The CDR3 consists of 11 residues. Germline CDR1 reads SQVTM; CDR2 reads ANQGSEA. CDR3 in amino acids: CSVDTYYEQYF. The CDR3 DNA reads as TGCAGCGTCGACACCTACTACGAGCAGTACTTC.

This chain joins TRBV25-1 and TRBJ1-6; D is unresolved. Germline V gives CDR1 MGHDK, CDR2 SYGVNS. Trimming stripped 6 bases from V and 7 bases from J, with 10 bases between. The CDR3 is 13 residues long. CDR3 nucleotide sequence: TGTGCCAGCAGGGGCGAATTCAATTCACCCCTCCACTTT. Translation gives CASRGEFNSPLHF.

This clonotype was detected ten times or more. The chain joins TRBV7-9 to TRBJ1-1, with D possibly being TRBD1 (5 bases). Trimming left V 5 bases short and J 5 bases short, with 18 bases between. Germline V gene lookup returns CDR1 SEHNR and CDR2 FQNEAQ (reference sequence). The CDR3 totals 15 residues. CDR3 nucleotide sequence: TGTGCCAGCAGCCTTCGCGGAGGGTGGGGGACTGAAGCTTTCTTT. Protein sequence: CASSLRGGWGTEAFF. The variable domain in full, with the rest retrieved from reference TRBV7-9 and TRBJ1-1, is DTGVSQNPRHKITKRGQNVTFRCDPISEHNRLYWYRQTLGQGPEFLTYFQNEAQLEKSRLLSDRFSAERPKGSFSTLEIQRTEQGDSAMYLCASSLRGGWGTEAFFGQGTRLTVV.

This clonotype was seen many times. The chain uses TRBV5-6 and TRBJ1-5, with D perhaps TRBD1 (6 bases). Deletions cut 4 bases from V and 5 bases from J, with 13 bases between. The CDR3 sequence is 14 residues long. CDR1 is SGHDT and CDR2 is YYEEEE in the germline V gene. CDR3 nucleotides: TGTGCCAGCAGCCTACAGGGCCCCCATCAGCCCCAGCATTTT. Its protein product is CASSLQGPHQPQHF.

This chain links TRBV10-3 with TRBJ2-5; D remains unclear. V was clipped by 2 bases and J by 2 bases, with 9 bases between them. The CDR3 covers 14 residues. Germline-derived CDR1 and CDR2 are ENHRY and SYGVKD. DNA of the CDR3: TGTGCCATCAGTGAGGCAAGCAGGCAAGAGACCCAGTACTTC. Translation: CAISEASRQETQYF.

This clonotype was seen only a few times. The chain carries TRBV7-2 and TRBJ1-1; weak D call: TRBD1 (6 bases). Trimming took 5 bases from V and 8 from J, leaving 18 bases between them. Germline V gene lookup returns CDR1 SGHTA and CDR2 FQGNSA. This CDR3 contains 14 residues. The CDR3 DNA follows: TGTGCCAGCAGCCTACTACTTACCGACAGGGAAGCTTTCTTT. This sequence encodes CASSLLLTDREAFF.

The chain is built from TRBV3-1 and TRBJ2-7; 8 nucleotides align to TRBD1. V shed 4 bases, J shed 4 bases, and the junction held 6 bases outside the gene matches. This CDR3 has 14 amino acids. Germline CDR1 and CDR2: LGHDT and YNNKEL (reference sequence). CDR3 sequence: CASSPRDRPYEQYF. In DNA form, the CDR3 reads TGTGCCAGCAGCCCACGGGACAGGCCTTACGAGCAGTACTTC.